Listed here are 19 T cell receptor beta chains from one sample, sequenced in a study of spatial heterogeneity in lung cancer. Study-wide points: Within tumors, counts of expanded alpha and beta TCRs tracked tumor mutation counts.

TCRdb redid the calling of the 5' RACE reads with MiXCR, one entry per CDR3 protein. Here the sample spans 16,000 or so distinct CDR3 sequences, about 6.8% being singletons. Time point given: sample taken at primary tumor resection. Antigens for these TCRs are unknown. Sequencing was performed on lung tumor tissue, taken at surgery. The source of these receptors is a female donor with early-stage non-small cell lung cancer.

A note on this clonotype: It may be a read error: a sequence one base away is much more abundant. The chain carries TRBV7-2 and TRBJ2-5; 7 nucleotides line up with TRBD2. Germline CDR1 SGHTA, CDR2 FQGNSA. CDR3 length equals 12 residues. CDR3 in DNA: TGTGCCAGCAGCGCGTACGGGGGGACCCTGTACTTC. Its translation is CASSAYGGTLYF.

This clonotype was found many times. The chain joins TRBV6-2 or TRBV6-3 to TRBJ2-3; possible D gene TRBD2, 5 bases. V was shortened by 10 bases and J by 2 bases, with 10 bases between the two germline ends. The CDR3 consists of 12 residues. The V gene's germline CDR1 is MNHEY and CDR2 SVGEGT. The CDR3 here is CATSGNTDTQYF. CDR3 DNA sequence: TGTGCCACCTCGGGAAACACAGATACGCAGTATTTT.

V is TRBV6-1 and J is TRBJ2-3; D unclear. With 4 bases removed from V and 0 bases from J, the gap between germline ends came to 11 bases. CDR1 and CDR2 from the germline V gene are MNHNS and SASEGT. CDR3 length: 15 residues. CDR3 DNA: TGTGCCAGCAGTGCCCTTCTCGGGAGCACAGATACGCAGTATTTT. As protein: CASSALLGSTDTQYF.

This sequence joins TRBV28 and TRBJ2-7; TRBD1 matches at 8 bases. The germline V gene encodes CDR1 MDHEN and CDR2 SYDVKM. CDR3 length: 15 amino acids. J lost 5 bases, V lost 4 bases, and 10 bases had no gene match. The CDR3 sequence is CASSSGQGLVDEQYF. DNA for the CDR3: TGTGCCAGCAGTTCTGGACAGGGTTTAGTCGACGAGCAGTACTTC.

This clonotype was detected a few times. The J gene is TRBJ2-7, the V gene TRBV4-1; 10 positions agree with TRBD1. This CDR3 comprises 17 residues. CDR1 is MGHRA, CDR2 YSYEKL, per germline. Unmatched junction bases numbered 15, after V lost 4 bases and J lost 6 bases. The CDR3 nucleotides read TGCGCCAGCAGCCTGTCCGGGACAGGGGACCGGTCCGGCGAGCAGTACTTC. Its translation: CASSLSGTGDRSGEQYF.

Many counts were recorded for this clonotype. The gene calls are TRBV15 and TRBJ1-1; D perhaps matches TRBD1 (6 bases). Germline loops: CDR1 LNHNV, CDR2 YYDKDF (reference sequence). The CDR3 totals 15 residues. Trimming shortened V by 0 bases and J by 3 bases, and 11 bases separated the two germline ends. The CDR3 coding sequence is TGTGCCACCAGCAGAGATCTGACAGGTGACACTGAAGCTTTCTTT. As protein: CATSRDLTGDTEAFF.

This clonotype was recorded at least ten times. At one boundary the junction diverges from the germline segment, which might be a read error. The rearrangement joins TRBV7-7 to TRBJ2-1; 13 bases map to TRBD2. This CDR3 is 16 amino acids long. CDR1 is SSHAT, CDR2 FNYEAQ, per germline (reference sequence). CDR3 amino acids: CASSPSRTSGGGEQFF. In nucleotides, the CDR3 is TGTGCTAGCAGCCCCAGCCGCACTAGCGGGGGGGGTGAGCAGTTCTTC.

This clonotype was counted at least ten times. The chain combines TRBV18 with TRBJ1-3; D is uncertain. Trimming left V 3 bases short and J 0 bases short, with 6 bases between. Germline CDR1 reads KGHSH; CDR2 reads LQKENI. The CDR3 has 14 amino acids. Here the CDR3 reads CASSPGSSGNTIYF. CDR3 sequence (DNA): TGTGCCAGCTCACCGGGCTCCTCTGGAAACACCATATATTTT. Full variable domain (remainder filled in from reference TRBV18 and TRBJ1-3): NAGVMQNPRHLVRRRGQEARLRCSPMKGHSHVYWYRQLPEEGLKFMVYLQKENIIDESGMPKERFSAEFPKEGPSILRIQQVVRGDSAAYFCASSPGSSGNTIYFGEGSWLTVV.

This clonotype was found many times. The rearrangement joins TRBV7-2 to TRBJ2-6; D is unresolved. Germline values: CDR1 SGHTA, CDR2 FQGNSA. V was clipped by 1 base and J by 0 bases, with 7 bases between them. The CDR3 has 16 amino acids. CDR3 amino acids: CASSLGGNSGANVLTF. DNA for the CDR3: TGTGCCAGCAGCTTAGGCGGCAACTCTGGGGCCAACGTCCTGACTTTC.

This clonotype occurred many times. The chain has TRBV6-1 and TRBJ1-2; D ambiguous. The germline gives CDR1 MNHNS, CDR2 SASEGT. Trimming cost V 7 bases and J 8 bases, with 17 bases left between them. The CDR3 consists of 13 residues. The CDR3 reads CASTPSINIGYTF. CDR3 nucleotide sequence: TGTGCCAGCACTCCCTCCATTAACATAGGCTACACCTTC.

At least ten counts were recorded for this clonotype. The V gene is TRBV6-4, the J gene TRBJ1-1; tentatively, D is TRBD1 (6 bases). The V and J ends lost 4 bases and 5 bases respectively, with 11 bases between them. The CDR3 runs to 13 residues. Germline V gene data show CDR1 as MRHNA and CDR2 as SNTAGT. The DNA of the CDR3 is TGTGCCAGCAGTGCAGGGGCGCGGACTGAAGCTTTCTTT. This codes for CASSAGARTEAFF.

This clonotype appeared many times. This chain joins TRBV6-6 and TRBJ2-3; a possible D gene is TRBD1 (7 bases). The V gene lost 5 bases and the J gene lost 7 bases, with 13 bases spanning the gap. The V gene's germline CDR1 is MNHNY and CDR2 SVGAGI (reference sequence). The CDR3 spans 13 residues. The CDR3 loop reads CASSLRGAHTQYF. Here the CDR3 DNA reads TGTGCCAGCAGTCTCAGGGGGGCCCATACGCAGTATTTT.

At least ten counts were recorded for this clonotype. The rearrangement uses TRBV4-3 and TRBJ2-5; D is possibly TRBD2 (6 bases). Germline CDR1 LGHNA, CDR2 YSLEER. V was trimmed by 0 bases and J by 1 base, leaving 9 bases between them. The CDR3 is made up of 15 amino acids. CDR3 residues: CASSQEGLVQETQYF. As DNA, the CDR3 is TGCGCCAGCAGCCAAGAGGGACTCGTCCAAGAGACCCAGTACTTC.

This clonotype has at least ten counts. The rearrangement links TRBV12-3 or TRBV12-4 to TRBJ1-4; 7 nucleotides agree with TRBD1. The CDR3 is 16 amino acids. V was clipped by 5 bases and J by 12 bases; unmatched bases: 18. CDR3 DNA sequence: TGTGCCAGCAGTCAATCCCCCGGGACAGCCCTCGGGGAACTGTTTTTT. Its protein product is CASSQSPGTALGELFF.

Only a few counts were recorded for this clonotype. CDR3 residues: CATRGSLNQPQHF. The DNA of the CDR3 is TGTGCCACCAGGGGGTCCCTAAATCAGCCCCAGCATTTT. The chain has TRBV15 and TRBJ1-5; D not certain. V lost 6 bases to trimming and J lost 4 bases, with 10 bases between them. The CDR3 consists of 13 residues. Germline CDR1 LNHNV, CDR2 YYDKDF (reference sequence). The whole variable domain, remainder taken from reference TRBV15 and TRBJ1-5, is DAMVIQNPRYQVTQFGKPVTLSCSQTLNHNVMYWYQQKSSQAPKLLFHYYDKDFNNEADTPDNFQSRRPNTSFCFLDIRSPGLGDTAMYLCATRGSLNQPQHFGDGTRLSIL.

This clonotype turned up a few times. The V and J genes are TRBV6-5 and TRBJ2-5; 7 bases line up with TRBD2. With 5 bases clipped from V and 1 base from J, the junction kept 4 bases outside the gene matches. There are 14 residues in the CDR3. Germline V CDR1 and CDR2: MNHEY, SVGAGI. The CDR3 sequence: CASSAPGGQETQYF. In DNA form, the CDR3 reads TGTGCCAGCAGTGCCCCGGGGGGCCAAGAGACCCAGTACTTC.

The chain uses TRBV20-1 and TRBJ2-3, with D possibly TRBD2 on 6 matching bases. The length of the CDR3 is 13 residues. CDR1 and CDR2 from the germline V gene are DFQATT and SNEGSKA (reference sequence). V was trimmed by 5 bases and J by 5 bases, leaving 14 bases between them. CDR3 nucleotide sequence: TGCAGTGCTGGTGGGGAGGTGCGAGATACGCAGTATTTT. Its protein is CSAGGEVRDTQYF.

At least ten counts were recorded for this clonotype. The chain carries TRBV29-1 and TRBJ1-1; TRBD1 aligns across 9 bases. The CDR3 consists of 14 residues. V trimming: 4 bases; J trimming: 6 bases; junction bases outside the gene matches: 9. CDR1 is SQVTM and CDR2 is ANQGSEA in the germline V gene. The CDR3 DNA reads TGCAGCGTTGGGGCCGGGACAGGGCCCTCTGAAGCTTTCTTT. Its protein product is CSVGAGTGPSEAFF.

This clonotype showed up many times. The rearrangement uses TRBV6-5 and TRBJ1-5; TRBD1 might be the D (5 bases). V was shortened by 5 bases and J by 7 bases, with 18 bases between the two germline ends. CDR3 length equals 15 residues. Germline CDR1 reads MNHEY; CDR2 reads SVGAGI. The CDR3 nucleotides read TGTGCCAGCAGTAAAACTCCGGGACTTAGGCAGCCCCAGCATTTT. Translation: CASSKTPGLRQPQHF.